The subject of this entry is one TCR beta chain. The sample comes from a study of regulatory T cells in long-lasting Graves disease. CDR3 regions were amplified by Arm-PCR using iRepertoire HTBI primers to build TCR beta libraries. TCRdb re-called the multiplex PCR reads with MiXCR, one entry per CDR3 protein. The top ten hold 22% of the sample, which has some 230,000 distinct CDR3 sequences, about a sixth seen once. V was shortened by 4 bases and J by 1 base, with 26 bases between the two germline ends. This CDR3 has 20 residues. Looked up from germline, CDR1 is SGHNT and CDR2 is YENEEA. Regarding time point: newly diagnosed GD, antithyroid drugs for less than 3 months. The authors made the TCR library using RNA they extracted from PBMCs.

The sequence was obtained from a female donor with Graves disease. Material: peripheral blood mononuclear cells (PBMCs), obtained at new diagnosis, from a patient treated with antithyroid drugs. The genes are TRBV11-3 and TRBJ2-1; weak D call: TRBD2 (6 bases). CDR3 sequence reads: CASSSSRLGEAKRSYNEQFF. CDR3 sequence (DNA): TGTGCCAGCAGCTCGAGCAGACTAGGAGAGGCCAAAAGGTCCTACAATGAGCAGTTCTTC. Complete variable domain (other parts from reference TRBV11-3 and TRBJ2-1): EAGVVQSPRYKIIEKKQPVAFWCNPISGHNTLYWYLQNLGQGPELLIRYENEEAVDDSQLPKDRFSAERLKGVDSTLKIQPAELGDSAVYLCASSSSRLGEAKRSYNEQFFGPGTRLTVL.